A single TCR beta chain is shown here with its context. Its target is unknown. This table comes from immunoSEQ multiplex PCR, and its TCRdb copy is limited to in-frame clones, with some not included. The top ten clones hold 0.4% to 0.55% of a sample with tens of thousands of clones, 92% of them seen once. This CDR3 has 14 amino acids. Germline-derived CDR1 and CDR2 are ENHRY and SYGVKD. V was pared by 6 bases and J by 0 bases, with 11 bases between. The data stem from a study of OX40 agonist ivuxolimab in advanced cancers. In the study overall: The mean age was about 61 years, ranging from about 23 to 79, with more than 70% of participants male. Study outcomes and limitations: Certain nonresponders additionally had low normalized T-cell clonal expansion. Among T cells, CD8+ cells averaged more expanded clones than CD4+ cells. People who partly responded at 0.1-3.0 mg/kg had some of the least clonal expansion seen.

This sequence was found in an adult with an advanced solid tumor such as melanoma, head and neck, liver or kidney cancer. The rearrangement uses TRBV10-3 and TRBJ2-5; D possibly corresponds to TRBD1 (6 bases). Sequenced here: CD4+ or CD8+ T cells sorted from blood, sampled in a trial of the OX40 agonist ivuxolimab. CDR3 sequence (DNA): TGTGCCATCAGACCCGGGACAAACCAAGAGACCCAGTACTTC. Its translation is CAIRPGTNQETQYF.